The entry below gives a single T cell receptor (beta chain) sequence along with its context. This entry is derived from a study of PD-L1 blockade in urothelial cancer. As for the study in general: Men with urothelial cancer arising in the bladder made up most of the roughly 30 patients.

Synthetic templates analogous to TCR were spiked into all PCRs individually. The protocol was immunoSEQ multiplex PCR, while the TCRdb copy is restricted to in-frame clones and leaves out a portion. Of roughly 90,000 clones listed, roughly 90% were seen once; the top ten hold 0.85% to 1%. The CDR3 is made up of 15 amino acids. CDR1 is SGDLS and CDR2 is YYNGEE in the germline V gene. The V and J ends lost 6 bases and 3 bases, in that order; junction bases with no gene match: 7. The sample's time point: pretreatment peripheral blood. Between 1 and 8 samples per patient were obtained, pretreatment and on-treatment.

The source of this sequence is a woman of 80 years or more with urothelial cancer. Source: PBMCs, taken around atezolizumab (anti-PD-L1) treatment. This chain connects TRBV9 to TRBJ2-1; 9 nucleotides agree with TRBD2. The CDR3 sequence: CASTVHSGGYNEQFF. The CDR3 DNA is TGTGCCAGCACCGTCCATAGCGGGGGCTACAATGAGCAGTTCTTC.